The next 17 T cell receptor beta chains were all read from a single sample in a study of CD8+ T cells in alopecia areata. It was cDNA, reverse transcribed from extracted RNA, that served as the sequencing template. Method: immunoSEQ multiplex PCR; TCRdb's copy keeps in-frame clones and lacks some. The table records 110,000 to 150,000 clones, about 51% of them present only once. Sample: CD4+ T cells sorted from blood, taken at week 0. Every receptor here comes from a human donor with alopecia areata.

The V gene is TRBV29-1, the J gene TRBJ1-4, with 8 bases identical to TRBD1. Losses at the gene ends were 7 bases for V and 6 bases for J; bases not matched to a gene: 10. The V gene's germline CDR1 is SQVTM and CDR2 ANQGSEA. The CDR3 sequence is 14 residues long. In DNA, the CDR3 is TGCAGCGGATCAGACAGGGGTTCGGATGAAAAACTGTTTTTT. Its translation is CSGSDRGSDEKLFF.

This rearrangement joins TRBV6-5 to TRBJ2-5; D not resolved. CDR1 and CDR2 (germline): MNHEY, SVGAGI. This CDR3 spans 13 amino acids. V gave up 0 bases and J gave up 5 bases, with 7 bases separating them. CDR3 region: CASSYSRPETQYF. CDR3 coding DNA: TGTGCCAGCAGTTACTCGAGGCCCGAGACCCAGTACTTC.

This clone was found a few times. The V gene is TRBV14, the J gene TRBJ1-1; D is undetermined. CDR1 SGHDN and CDR2 FVKESK come from the germline V gene. V dropped 2 bases and J dropped 3 bases, with 7 bases sitting between them. This CDR3 has 13 amino acids. The CDR3 sequence is CASSQFLDTEAFF. The DNA for the CDR3 is TGTGCCAGCAGCCAATTTCTCGACACTGAAGCTTTCTTT.

V and J are TRBV4-2 and TRBJ2-3, with a weak D call TRBD1 (5 bases). V was trimmed by 3 bases and J by 3 bases, leaving 10 bases between them. Per the germline V gene, CDR1 is LGHNA and CDR2 is YNFKEQ. The CDR3 length is 14 residues. The CDR3 reads CASSQGPLTDTQYF. CDR3 DNA: TGTGCCAGCAGCCAGGGGCCTTTGACAGATACGCAGTATTTT.

The J gene is TRBJ1-2, the V gene TRBV5-4; TRBD1 might be the D (5 bases). The germline gives CDR1 SGHNT, CDR2 YYREEE (reference sequence). Trimming took 4 bases from V and 2 from J, leaving 9 bases between them. This CDR3 spans 13 amino acids. The DNA of the CDR3 is TGTGCCAGCAGCCCAGACAGCAACTATGGCTACACCTTC. It specifies CASSPDSNYGYTF.

V gene TRBV29-1 combines with J gene TRBJ2-2, with TRBD2 identical over 7 bases. Germline-derived CDR1 and CDR2 are SQVTM and ANQGSEA. The CDR3 extends over 17 amino acids. J lost 2 bases, V lost 7 bases, and 16 bases had no gene match. The CDR3 reads CSGLFRSREYNTGELFF. The CDR3 DNA reads as TGCAGCGGCCTCTTTAGGTCGCGGGAGTACAACACCGGGGAGCTGTTTTTT.

As regards this clone: Other DNA sequences from this sample encode an identical CDR3 as well. The chain employs TRBV7-3 and TRBJ2-1; D is perhaps TRBD1 (5 bases). Germline assignment: CDR1 SGHTA and CDR2 FQGTGA. CDR3 size: 13 residues. Trimming took 5 bases from V and 4 from J, leaving 9 bases between them. The CDR3 region is CASSAQGYNEQFF. CDR3 nucleotides: TGTGCCAGCAGCGCCCAGGGTTACAATGAGCAGTTCTTC.

The chain links TRBV14 to TRBJ1-2; D gene uncertain. Between the trimmed V and J ends, which lost 4 bases and 4 bases, there was a span of 10 bases. The CDR3 extends over 13 amino acids. The germline V gene has CDR1 SGHDN and CDR2 FVKESK. CDR3 loop: CASSPELGYGYTF. CDR3 DNA: TGTGCCAGCAGCCCGGAGCTCGGCTATGGCTACACCTTC.

This clone was seen a few times. The chain carries TRBV29-1 and TRBJ2-3, with unresolved D. V lost 0 bases to trimming and J lost 3 bases, with 10 bases between them. From germline, CDR1 is SQVTM and CDR2 ANQGSEA. The CDR3 has 14 residues. Here the CDR3 DNA reads TGCAGCGTTGAAGATCTAAGGCAGACAGATACGCAGTATTTT. Its protein product is CSVEDLRQTDTQYF.

J is TRBJ1-2 and V is TRBV20-1; D unclear. Trimming left V 5 bases short and J 4 bases short, with 8 bases between. CDR3 length: 11 residues. CDR1 is DFQATT, CDR2 SNEGSKA, per germline (reference sequence). The CDR3 sequence: CSAYRGYGYTF. CDR3 nucleotide sequence: TGCAGTGCTTATCGGGGCTATGGCTACACCTTC.

This clone was recorded a few times. The rearrangement joins TRBV6-5 to TRBJ2-7; 8 bases map to TRBD1. V lost 6 bases and J lost 12; bases outside the gene matches: 13. This CDR3 region has 13 residues. CDR1 is MNHEY and CDR2 is SVGAGI in the germline V gene. The CDR3 nucleotides read TGTGCCAGCAGCCCCACCGCGGACAGGGTGGGGTACTTC. Its translation is CASSPTADRVGYF.

This chain uses TRBV29-1 with TRBJ2-1; either TRBD1 or TRBD2 may supply D (5 bases each). The CDR3 runs 14 residues. Germline V CDR1 and CDR2: SQVTM, ANQGSEA. Trimming cost V 3 bases and J 4 bases, with 13 bases left between them. The CDR3 sequence: CSVDVAGAYNEQFF. The CDR3 DNA reads TGCAGCGTTGATGTCGCCGGGGCTTACAATGAGCAGTTCTTC.

This chain uses TRBV5-1 with TRBJ1-1; the D is unclear. The CDR3 sequence is 13 residues long. Germline values: CDR1 SGHRS, CDR2 YFSETQ. Trimming removed 1 base from V and 0 bases from J, with 4 bases in between. This CDR3 reads CASSLWMNTEAFF. For the CDR3, the DNA is TGCGCCAGCAGCTTGTGGATGAACACTGAAGCTTTCTTT.

V usage is TRBV30 and J usage is TRBJ2-7; 9 nucleotides align to TRBD1. Germline loops: CDR1 GTSNPN, CDR2 SVGIG (reference sequence). V lost 3 bases, J lost 3 bases, and 6 bases stayed unmatched. This CDR3 is built from 14 residues. In DNA form, the CDR3 reads TGTGCCTGGAGCGCCCGGGACAGGGACTACGAGCAGTACTTC. This sequence encodes CAWSARDRDYEQYF.

This sequence joins TRBV11-2 and TRBJ2-2; possibly TRBD1 or TRBD2 for D (5 bases each). Germline loops: CDR1 SGHAT, CDR2 FQNNGV. This CDR3 has 17 residues. The V gene lost 6 bases and the J gene lost 6 bases, with 23 bases spanning the gap. The CDR3 loop reads CASRFRGSGLSPGELFF. In DNA form, the CDR3 reads TGTGCCAGCAGATTTAGGGGCAGCGGCCTATCACCCGGGGAGCTGTTTTTT. Supplemented by reference TRBV11-2 and TRBJ2-2, the full variable domain reads EAGVAQSPRYKIIEKRQSVAFWCNPISGHATLYWYQQILGQGPKLLIQFQNNGVVDDSQLPKDRFSAERLKGVDSTLKIQPAKLEDSAVYLCASRFRGSGLSPGELFFGEGSRLTVL.

The J gene is TRBJ2-2, the V gene TRBV27, with no clear D. With 4 bases removed from V and 0 bases from J, the gap between germline ends came to 9 bases. In germline, CDR1 is MNHEY, CDR2 SMNVEV (reference sequence). The CDR3 length is 15 residues. For the CDR3, the DNA is TGTGCCAGCAGTTCGCGCGGTTCGAACACCGGGGAGCTGTTTTTT. This translates into CASSSRGSNTGELFF.

This clone was seen more than once but under ten times. V usage is TRBV25-1 and J usage is TRBJ2-7; D unresolved. V lost 8 bases to trimming and J lost 5 bases, with 16 bases between them. Per germline, CDR1 MGHDK and CDR2 SYGVNS. The CDR3 contains 13 residues. The CDR3 DNA reads as TGTGCCAGCCAAGGCTTCGGCCAAAACGAGCAGTACTTC. Translated, it gives CASQGFGQNEQYF.